The entry below describes one TCR beta chain. Its target is unknown. Extraction yielded at least 6 micrograms of total RNA per sample. It was with a sample-barcoded 5' primer and a J-beta primer mix that a second PCR of roughly 7 to 12 cycles was run. TCRdb used MiXCR to reprocess the 5' RACE reads, holding one entry per CDR3 protein. The sample lists hundreds of thousands of distinct CDR3 sequences; more than 45% were seen once. The data were obtained in a study of blood T cells in healthy people across ages. Trimming took 4 bases from V and 6 from J; bases not matched to a gene: 12. The germline gives CDR1 SGHAT, CDR2 FQNNGV. The length of the CDR3 is 16 residues. Study outcomes and limitations: In older individuals, TCR beta diversity per million T cells was lower, falling roughly linearly with age. CMV status of donors was unknown, possibly confounding expanded clonotype changes.

J is TRBJ2-3 and V is TRBV11-2; TRBD2 aligns across 8 bases. The specimen was blood. The TCR comes from a man aged 25 to 40 in good health. The CDR3 is CASSSLAGTISDTQYF. The CDR3 DNA is TGTGCCAGCAGCTCCTTAGCGGGGACTATCTCCGATACGCAGTATTTT.